The clone carrying this T cell receptor (beta chain) has ten or more counts. Its matching antigen is unknown. Preparation of the TCRbeta library was carried out with unique molecular identifiers. TCRdb re-derived calls from the PCR reads in MiXCR, one entry per CDR3 protein. Of tens of thousands of distinct CDR3 sequences in the sample, 4% to 5% were seen once. This entry belongs to a study of T-cell reconstitution after alpha-beta-depleted transplantation in children. Points from the study as a whole: Some patients showed high day-60 TCRbeta diversity, which derived from surviving recipient T cells and thymic progenitors. The main origin of T-cell counts and diversity one year after transplant was newly produced T cells. Several hundred graft clones that had expanded were reportedly the source of alpha-beta T cells about two months after transplant.

The germline V gene has CDR1 KGHDR and CDR2 SFDVKD. The CDR3 runs to 17 residues. V dropped 6 bases and J dropped 2 bases, with 20 bases sitting between them. The specimen comprised PBMCs, mostly from graft donor cells, sampled 180 days after TCRalphabeta/CD19-depleted stem cell transplant. This receptor was obtained from a boy less than two years old who had a stem cell transplant for acute myeloid leukemia, so the T cells may come from the graft donor. The V and J genes are TRBV24-1 and TRBJ2-3, with a weak D call TRBD1 (6 bases). The CDR3 loop is CATSSLQTGLSTDTQYF. The CDR3 DNA reads as TGTGCCACCAGTTCCCTTCAGACAGGCTTGTCCACAGATACGCAGTATTTT.